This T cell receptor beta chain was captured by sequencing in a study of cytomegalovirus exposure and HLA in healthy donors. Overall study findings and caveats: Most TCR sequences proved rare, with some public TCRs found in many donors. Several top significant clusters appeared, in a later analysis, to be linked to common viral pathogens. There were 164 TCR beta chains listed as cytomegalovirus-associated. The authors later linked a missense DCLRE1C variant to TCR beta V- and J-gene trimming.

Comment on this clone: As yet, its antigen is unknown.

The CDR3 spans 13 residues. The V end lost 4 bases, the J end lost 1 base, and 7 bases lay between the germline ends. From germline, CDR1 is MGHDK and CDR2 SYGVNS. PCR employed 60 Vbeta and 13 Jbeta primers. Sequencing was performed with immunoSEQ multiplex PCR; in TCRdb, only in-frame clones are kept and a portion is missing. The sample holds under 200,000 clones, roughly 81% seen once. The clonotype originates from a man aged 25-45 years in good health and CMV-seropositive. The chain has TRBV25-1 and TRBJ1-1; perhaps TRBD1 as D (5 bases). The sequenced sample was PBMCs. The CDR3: CASSVTGNTEAFF. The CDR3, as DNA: TGTGCCAGCAGTGTTACAGGGAACACTGAAGCTTTCTTT.